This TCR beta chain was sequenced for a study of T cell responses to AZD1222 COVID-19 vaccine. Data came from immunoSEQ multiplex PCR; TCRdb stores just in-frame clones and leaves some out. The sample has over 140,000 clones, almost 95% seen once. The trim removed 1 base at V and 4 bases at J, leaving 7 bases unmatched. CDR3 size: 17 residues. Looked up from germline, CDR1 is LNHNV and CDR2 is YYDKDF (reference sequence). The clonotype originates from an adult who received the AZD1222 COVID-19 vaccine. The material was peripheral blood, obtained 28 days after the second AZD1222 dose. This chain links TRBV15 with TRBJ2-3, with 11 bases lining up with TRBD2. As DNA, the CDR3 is TGTGCCACCAGCAGAGCGTTAAGGACTAGCGGGTCAGATACGCAGTATTTT. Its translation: CATSRALRTSGSDTQYF.